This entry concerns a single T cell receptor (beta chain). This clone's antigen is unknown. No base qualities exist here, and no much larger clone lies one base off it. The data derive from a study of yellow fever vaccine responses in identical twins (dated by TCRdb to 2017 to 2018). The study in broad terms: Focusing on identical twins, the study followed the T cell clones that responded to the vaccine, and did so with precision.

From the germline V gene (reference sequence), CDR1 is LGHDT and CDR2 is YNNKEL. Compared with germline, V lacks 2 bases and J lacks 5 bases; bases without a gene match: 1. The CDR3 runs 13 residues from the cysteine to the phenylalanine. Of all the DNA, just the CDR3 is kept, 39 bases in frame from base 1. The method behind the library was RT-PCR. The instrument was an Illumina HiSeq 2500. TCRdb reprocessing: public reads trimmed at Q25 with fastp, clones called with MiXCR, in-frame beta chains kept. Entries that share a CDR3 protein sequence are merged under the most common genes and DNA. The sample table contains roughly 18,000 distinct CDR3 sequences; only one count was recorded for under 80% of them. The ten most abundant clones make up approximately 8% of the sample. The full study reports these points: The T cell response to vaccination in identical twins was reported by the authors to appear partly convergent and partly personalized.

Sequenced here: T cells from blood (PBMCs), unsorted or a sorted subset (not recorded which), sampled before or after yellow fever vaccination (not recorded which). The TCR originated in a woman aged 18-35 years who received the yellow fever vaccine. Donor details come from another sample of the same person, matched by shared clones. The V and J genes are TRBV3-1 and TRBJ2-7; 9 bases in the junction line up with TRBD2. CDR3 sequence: CASSQSSGDEQYF. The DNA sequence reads TGTGCCAGCAGCCAATCTAGCGGGGACGAGCAGTACTTC.